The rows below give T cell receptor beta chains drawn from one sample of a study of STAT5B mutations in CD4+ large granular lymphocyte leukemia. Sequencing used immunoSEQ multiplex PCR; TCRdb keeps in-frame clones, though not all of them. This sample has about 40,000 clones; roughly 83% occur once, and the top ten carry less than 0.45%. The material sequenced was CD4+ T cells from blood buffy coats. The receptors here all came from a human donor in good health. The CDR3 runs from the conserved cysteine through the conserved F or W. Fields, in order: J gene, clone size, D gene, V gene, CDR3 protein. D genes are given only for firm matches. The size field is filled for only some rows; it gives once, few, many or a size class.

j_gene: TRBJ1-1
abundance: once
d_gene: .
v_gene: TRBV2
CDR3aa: CASKPEREAFF

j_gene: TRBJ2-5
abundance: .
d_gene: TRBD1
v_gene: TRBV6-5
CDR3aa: CASSYGGQGVGTQYF

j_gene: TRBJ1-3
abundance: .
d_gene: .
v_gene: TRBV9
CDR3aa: CASSAGGGNTIYF

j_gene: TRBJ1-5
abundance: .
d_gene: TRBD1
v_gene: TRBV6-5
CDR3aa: CASSPGTGTNQPQHF

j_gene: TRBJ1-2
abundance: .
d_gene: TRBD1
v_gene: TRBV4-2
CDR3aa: CAAAGGYGYTF

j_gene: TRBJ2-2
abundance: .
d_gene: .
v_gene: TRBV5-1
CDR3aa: CASSSRGVRSQKNTGELFF

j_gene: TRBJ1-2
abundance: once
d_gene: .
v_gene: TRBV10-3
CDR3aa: CAISRDTSNYGYTF

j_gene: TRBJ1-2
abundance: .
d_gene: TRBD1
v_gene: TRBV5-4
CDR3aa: CASSATGLQGAYGYTF

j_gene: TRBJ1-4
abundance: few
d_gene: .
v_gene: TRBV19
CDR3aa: CASSEFLQSTNEKLFF

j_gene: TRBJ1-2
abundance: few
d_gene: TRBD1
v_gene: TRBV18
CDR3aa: CASSPGGTGSSDGYTF

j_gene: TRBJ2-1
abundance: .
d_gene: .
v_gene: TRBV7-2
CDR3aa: CASSFKVPAHNEQFF

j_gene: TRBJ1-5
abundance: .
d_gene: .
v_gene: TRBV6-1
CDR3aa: CASSEDNDQPQHF

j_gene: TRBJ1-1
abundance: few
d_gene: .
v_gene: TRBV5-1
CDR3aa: CASSLRWGHTEAFF

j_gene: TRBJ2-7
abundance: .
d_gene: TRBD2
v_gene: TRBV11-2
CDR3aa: CASSREAGAFYEQYF

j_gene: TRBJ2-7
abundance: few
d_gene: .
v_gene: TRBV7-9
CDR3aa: CASSLGGQGWEQYF

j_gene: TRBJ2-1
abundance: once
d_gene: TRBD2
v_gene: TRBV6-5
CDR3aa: CASSSKREGPINEQFF